This T cell receptor (beta chain) is from a study of cytomegalovirus exposure and HLA in healthy donors. Regarding the study as a whole: In vitro work confirmed that three CMV-associated chains recognize CMV antigens. Earlier analysis found most TCR beta V segments productive about 87% or about 30% of the time.

About this clone itself: Its antigen is not identified.

The PCR used 60 Vbeta and 13 Jbeta primers. Produced via immunoSEQ multiplex PCR; TCRdb's table is partial and in-frame only. This table lists approximately 50,000 clones. V lost 4 bases, J lost 0 bases, and 10 bases lay in between. Germline V CDR1 and CDR2: SGHRS, YFSETQ. The CDR3 is made up of 14 amino acids. This receptor was taken from a female donor in good health and CMV-seronegative. Material: PBMCs. This chain links TRBV5-1 with TRBJ1-2; D is unclear. The CDR3 coding sequence is TGCGCCAGCAGCGAGTTGAGAGCTAACTATGGCTACACCTTC. It yields the protein CASSELRANYGYTF.